This T cell receptor beta chain was recorded in a study of cytomegalovirus exposure and HLA in healthy donors (dated by TCRdb to 2017 to 2019). Turning to the overall study: The roughly 700 repertoires of the first cohort and the 120 validation repertoires were produced on the same platform, according to a later analysis. Along with the approximately 650-subject first cohort, a separate validation cohort of over a hundred different subjects was used. To predict cytomegalovirus infection status, the study combined high-throughput TCR immunosequencing, statistical association of individual TCRs with disease status, and machine learning. The aim of the study was to test whether cataloging public T cell receptors could identify signatures of past pathogen exposure.

The donors belonged to the validation cohort of around 110 subjects, which was separate from the approximately 700-subject first cohort. The library was produced with the immunoSEQ multiplex PCR assay. The study's processing was this. A statistical classification framework was developed to diagnose cytomegalovirus status using the catalog of TCR beta chain sequences. TCRdb retrieved this table from immuneACCESS and kept in-frame rearrangements only. Not all clones are present; in checked studies, unresolved V genes account for under half, and no reason is known for the remainder. V, J and clone size derive from that table, while D and trimming were established from the DNA sequence. The sample table lists 150,000 to 200,000 clones, 88% of them with a count of one. Jointly, the top ten make up approximately 3% of the sample. Including the terminal cysteine and phenylalanine, the CDR3 comprises 17 residues. The only DNA kept is the CDR3, 51 bases in frame from the first base. The germline V gene (reference sequence) gives CDR1 as MNHEY and CDR2 as SMNVEV. The junction shows trimming of 2 bases on V and 10 bases on J, plus 21 bases between the germline ends.

Comments on this clone: Its recognized antigen is unknown. No per-base quality is available; no much larger clone lies one base away.

The study at large found these results: In vitro tests confirmed that a few of the cytomegalovirus-associated TCR beta chains recognize cytomegalovirus antigens. Subsequent analysis determined that TCRs grouped into clusters in the first cohort also showed a tendency toward co-occurrence across the roughly 120 validation repertoires, and 94% of cluster scores exceeded 0. A later analysis lacked HLA typing for the validation cohort, so it scored co-occurrence in that cohort across all 110 or so repertoires. The classifier was reported to diagnose cytomegalovirus status with high specificity and sensitivity in both the original cohort and the validation cohort. The study listed around 160 TCR beta chains as associated with cytomegalovirus. The authors suggested that the approach could potentially be generalized to other disease states and immunological phenotypes. Across donors, most TCR sequences were observed very rarely, whereas some public TCRs were present in many individuals.

The rearranged chain carries TRBV27 and TRBJ1-6; TRBD1 might be the D gene, on 5 matching bases. Sequencing input: PBMCs. The clonotype originates from a man younger than 35 in good health and CMV-seronegative. This receptor has the CDR3 CASSLVQGGWSGSPLHF. The DNA sequence follows: TGTGCCAGCAGTTTAGTGCAGGGAGGGTGGTCCGGGTCACCCCTCCACTTT.